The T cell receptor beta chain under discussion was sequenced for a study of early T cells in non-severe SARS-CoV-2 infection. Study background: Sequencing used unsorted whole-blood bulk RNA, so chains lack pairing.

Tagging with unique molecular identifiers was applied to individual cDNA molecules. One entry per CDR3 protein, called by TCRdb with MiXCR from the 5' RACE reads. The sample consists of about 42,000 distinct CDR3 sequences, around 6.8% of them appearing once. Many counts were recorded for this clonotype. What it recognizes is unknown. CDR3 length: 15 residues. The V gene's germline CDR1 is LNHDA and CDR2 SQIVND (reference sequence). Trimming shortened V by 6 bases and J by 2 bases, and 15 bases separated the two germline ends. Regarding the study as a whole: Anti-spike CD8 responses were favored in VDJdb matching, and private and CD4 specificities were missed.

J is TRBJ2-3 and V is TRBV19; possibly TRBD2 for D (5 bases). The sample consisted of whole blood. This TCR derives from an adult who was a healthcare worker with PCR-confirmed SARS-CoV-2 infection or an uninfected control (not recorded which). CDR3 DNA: TGTGCCAGTAGGAACGGGCGGAGGCCCACAGATACGCAGTATTTT. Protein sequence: CASRNGRRPTDTQYF.